This TCR beta chain was found in a study of blood T cell repertoires in COVID-19. About the research overall: The samples span acute and convalescent COVID-19 from the United States, Italy and Spain.

Here immunoSEQ multiplex PCR was the method, and the copy in TCRdb shows in-frame clones only, minus some. Of about 34,000 clones in the sample, 80% to 95% are singletons; the top ten hold around 5.8%. The ends were cut back, 5 bases at V and 9 bases at J, with 11 bases in the middle. Germline V gene data show CDR1 as MNHEY and CDR2 as SMNVEV (reference sequence). The CDR3 is made up of 12 amino acids. The source material was peripheral blood. The chain recombines TRBV27 with TRBJ2-1, with D possibly matching TRBD1 (6 bases). The clonotype originates from a woman of 80 years or more with acute or convalescent COVID-19. CDR3 DNA: TGTGCCAGCAGTCGCACACAGGGTGAGCAGTTCTTC. Amino acid sequence: CASSRTQGEQFF.